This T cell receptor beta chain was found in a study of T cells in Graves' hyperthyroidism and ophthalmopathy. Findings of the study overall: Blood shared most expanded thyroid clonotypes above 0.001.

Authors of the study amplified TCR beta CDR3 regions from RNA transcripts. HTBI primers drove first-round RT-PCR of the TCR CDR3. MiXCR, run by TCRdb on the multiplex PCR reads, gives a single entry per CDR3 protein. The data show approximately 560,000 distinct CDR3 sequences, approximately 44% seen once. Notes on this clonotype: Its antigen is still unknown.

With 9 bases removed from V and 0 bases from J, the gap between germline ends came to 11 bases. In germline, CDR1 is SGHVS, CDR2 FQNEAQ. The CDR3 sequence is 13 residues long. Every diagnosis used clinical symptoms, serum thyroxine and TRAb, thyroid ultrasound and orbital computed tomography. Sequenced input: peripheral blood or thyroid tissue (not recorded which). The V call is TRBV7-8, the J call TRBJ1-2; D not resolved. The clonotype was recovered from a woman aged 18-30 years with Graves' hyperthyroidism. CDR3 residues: CASEPGTNYGYTF. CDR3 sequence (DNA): TGTGCCAGTGAGCCCGGGACTAACTATGGCTACACCTTC.